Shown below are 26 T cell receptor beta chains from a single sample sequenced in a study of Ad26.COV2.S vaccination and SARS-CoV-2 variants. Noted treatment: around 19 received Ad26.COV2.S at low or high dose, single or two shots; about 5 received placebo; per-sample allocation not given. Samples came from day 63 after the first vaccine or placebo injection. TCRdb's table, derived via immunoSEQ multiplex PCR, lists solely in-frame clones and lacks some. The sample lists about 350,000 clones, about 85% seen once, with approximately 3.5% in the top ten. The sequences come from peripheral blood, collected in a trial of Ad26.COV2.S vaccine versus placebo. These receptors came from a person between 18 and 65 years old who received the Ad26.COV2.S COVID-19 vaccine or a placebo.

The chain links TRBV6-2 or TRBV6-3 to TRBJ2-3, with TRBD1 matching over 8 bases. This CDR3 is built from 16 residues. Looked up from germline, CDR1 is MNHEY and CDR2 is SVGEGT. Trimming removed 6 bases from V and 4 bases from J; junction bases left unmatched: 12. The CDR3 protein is CASSPIMPGGPDTQYF. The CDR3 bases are TGTGCCAGCAGCCCTATCATGCCAGGGGGCCCAGATACGCAGTATTTT.

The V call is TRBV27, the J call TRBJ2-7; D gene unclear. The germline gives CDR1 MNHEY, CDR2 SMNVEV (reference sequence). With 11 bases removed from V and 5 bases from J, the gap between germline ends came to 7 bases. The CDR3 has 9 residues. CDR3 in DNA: TGTGCCCCCCCGGACGAGCAGTACTTC. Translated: CAPPDEQYF.

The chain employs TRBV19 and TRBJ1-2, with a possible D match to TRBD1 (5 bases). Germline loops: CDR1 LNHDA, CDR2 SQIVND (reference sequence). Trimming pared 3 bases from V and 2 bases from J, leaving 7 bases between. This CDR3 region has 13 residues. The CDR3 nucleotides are TGTGCCAGTAGTATCCGGGGGAACTATGGCTACACCTTC. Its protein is CASSIRGNYGYTF.

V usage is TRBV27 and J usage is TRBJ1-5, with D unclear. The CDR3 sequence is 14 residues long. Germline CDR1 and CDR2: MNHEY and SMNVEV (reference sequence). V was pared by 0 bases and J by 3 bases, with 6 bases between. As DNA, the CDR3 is TGTGCCAGCAGTTTATCCGGGAACAATCAGCCCCAGCATTTT. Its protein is CASSLSGNNQPQHF.

The CDR3 loop is CASSLSGSSYEQYF. In DNA, the CDR3 is TGTGCCAGCAGCCTTAGCGGGAGCTCCTACGAGCAGTACTTC. This chain links TRBV11-2 with TRBJ2-7, with 9 bases fitting TRBD2. V dropped 5 bases and J dropped 0; count of bases not matched to a gene: 2. This CDR3 is built from 14 residues. In germline, CDR1 is SGHAT, CDR2 FQNNGV.

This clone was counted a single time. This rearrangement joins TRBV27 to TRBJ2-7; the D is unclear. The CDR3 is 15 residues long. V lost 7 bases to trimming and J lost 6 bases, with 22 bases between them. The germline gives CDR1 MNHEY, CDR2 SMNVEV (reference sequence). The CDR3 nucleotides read TGTGCCAGCAACCTGGTGAAGGGCGCCCCTTTCGAGCAGTACTTC. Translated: CASNLVKGAPFEQYF.

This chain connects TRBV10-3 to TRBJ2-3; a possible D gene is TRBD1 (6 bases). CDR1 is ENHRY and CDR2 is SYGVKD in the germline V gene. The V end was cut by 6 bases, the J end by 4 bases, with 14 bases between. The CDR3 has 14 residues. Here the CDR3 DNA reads TGTGCCATCAGCCCGGGACAAGATGCAGATACGCAGTATTTT. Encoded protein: CAISPGQDADTQYF.

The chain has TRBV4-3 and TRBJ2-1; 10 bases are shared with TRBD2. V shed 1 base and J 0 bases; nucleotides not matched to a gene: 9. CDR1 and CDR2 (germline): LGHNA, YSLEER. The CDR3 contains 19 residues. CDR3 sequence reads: CASSQVLISGGASYNEQFF. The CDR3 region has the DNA TGCGCCAGCAGCCAAGTCCTTATCAGCGGGGGGGCCTCCTACAATGAGCAGTTCTTC.

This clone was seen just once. The CDR3 region is CASSATDRGLVGNTIYF. The CDR3 bases are TGTGCCAGCAGCGCAACGGACAGGGGGCTTGTTGGAAACACCATATATTTT. This chain uses TRBV9 with TRBJ1-3; 11 nucleotides align to TRBD1. The germline V gene encodes CDR1 SGDLS and CDR2 YYNGEE. CDR3 size: 17 residues. V lost 3 bases and J lost 3; bases outside the gene matches: 8. Drawing the rest from reference TRBV9 and TRBJ1-3, the complete variable domain is DSGVTQTPKHLITATGQRVTLRCSPRSGDLSVYWYQQSLDQGLQFLIQYYNGEERAKGNILERFSAQQFPDLHSELNLSSLELGDSALYFCASSATDRGLVGNTIYFGEGSWLTVV.

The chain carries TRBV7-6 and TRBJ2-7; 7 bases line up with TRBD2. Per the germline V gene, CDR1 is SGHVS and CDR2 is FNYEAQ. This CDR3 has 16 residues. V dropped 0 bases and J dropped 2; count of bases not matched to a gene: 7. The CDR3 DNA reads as TGTGCCAGCAGCTTAGCGGGCGGGAGCCTCCCCTACGAGCAGTACTTC. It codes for CASSLAGGSLPYEQYF.

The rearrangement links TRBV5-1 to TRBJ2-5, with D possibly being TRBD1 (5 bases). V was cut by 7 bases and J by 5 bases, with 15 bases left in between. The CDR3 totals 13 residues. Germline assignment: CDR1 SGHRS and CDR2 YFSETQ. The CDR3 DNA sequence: TGCGCCAGCTTCCAGGGAATTTCGGAGACCCAGTACTTC. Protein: CASFQGISETQYF. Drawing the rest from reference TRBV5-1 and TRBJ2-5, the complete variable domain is KAGVTQTPRYLIKTRGQQVTLSCSPISGHRSVSWYQQTPGQGLQFLFEYFSETQRNKGNFPGRFSGRQFSNSRSEMNVSTLELGDSALYLCASFQGISETQYFGPGTRLLVL.

CDR3 residues: CASSRQTSGSETQYF. Here the CDR3 DNA reads TGTGCCAGCAGCCGACAGACTAGCGGGAGCGAGACCCAGTACTTC. V is TRBV7-9 and J is TRBJ2-5; 12 positions agree with TRBD2. Germline V gives CDR1 SEHNR, CDR2 FQNEAQ (reference sequence). The ends lost 5 bases at V and 5 bases at J; junction bases unmatched: 6. The CDR3 is 15 amino acids.

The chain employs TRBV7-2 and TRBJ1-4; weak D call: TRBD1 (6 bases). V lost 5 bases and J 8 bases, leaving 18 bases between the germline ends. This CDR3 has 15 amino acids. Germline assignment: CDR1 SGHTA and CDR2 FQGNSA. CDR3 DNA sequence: TGTGCCAGCAGCGCCCAAGGAGGGGGAAACGAAAAACTGTTTTTT. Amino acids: CASSAQGGGNEKLFF.

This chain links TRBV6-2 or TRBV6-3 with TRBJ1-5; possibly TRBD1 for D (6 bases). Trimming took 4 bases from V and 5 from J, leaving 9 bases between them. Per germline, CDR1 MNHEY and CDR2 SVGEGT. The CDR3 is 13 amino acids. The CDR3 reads CASSFTGHQPQHF. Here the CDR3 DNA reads TGTGCCAGCAGTTTCACAGGGCATCAGCCCCAGCATTTT.

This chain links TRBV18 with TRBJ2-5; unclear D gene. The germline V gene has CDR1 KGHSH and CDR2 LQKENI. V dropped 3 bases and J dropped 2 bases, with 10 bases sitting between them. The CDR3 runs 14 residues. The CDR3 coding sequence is TGTGCCAGCTCACCCTCGGCGGCGCAAGAGACCCAGTACTTC. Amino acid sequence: CASSPSAAQETQYF.

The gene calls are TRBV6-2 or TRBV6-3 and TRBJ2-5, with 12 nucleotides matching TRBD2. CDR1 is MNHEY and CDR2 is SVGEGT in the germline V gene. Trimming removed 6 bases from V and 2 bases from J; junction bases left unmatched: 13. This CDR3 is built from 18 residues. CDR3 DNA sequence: TGTGCCAGCAGCCCTCGACTAGCGGGAGTGGAAGCTCAAGAGACCCAGTACTTC. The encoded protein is CASSPRLAGVEAQETQYF.

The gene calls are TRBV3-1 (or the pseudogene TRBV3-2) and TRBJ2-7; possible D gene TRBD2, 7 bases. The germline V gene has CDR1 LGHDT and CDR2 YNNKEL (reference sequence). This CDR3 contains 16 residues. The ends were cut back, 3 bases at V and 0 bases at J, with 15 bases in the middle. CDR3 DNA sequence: TGTGCCAGCAGCCACGGAGGGGGGGGTAGCTCCTACGAGCAGTACTTC. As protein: CASSHGGGGSSYEQYF.

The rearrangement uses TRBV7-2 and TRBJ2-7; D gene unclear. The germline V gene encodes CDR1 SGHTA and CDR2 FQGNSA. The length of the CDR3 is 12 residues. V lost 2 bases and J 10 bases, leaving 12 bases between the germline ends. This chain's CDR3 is CASSLLSQPQYF. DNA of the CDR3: TGTGCCAGCAGCTTATTGTCACAGCCACAGTACTTC.

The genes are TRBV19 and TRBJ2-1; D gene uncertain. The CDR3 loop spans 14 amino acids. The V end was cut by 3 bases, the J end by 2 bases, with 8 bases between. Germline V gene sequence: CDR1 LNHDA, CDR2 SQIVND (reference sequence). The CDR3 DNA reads TGTGCCAGTAGTATCTCCGGCGCCTACAATGAGCAGTTCTTC. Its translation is CASSISGAYNEQFF.

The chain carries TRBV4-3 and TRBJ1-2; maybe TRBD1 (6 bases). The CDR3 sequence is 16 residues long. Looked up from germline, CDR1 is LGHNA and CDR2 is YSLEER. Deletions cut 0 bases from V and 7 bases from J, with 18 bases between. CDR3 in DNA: TGCGCCAGCAGCCAAGAGAGGGGTCAGGGGAGGTCTGGCTACACCTTC. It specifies CASSQERGQGRSGYTF.

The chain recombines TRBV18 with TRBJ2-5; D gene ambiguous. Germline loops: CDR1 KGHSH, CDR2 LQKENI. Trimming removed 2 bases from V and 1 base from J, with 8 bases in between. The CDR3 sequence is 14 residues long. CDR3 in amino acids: CASSPGPAQETQYF. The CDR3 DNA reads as TGTGCCAGCTCACCAGGGCCAGCCCAAGAGACCCAGTACTTC.

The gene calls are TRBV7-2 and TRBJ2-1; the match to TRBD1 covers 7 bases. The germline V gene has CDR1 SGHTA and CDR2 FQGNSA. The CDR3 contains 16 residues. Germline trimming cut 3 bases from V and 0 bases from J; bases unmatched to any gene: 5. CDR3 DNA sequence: TGTGCCAGCAGCTTGGGACAGTCGAGCTCCTACAATGAGCAGTTCTTC. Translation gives CASSLGQSSSYNEQFF.

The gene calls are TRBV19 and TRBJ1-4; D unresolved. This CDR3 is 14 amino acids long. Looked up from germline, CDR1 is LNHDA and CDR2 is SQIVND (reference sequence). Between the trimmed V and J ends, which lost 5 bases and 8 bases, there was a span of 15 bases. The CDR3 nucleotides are TGTGCCAGTAGTGAACGGCAGGATCGGGAAAAACTGTTTTTT. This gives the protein CASSERQDREKLFF. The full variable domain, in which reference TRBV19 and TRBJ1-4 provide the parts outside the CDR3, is DGGITQSPKYLFRKEGQNVTLSCEQNLNHDAMYWYRQDPGQGLRLIYYSQIVNDFQKGDIAEGYSVSREKKESFPLTVTSAQKNPTAFYLCASSERQDREKLFFGSGTQLSVL.

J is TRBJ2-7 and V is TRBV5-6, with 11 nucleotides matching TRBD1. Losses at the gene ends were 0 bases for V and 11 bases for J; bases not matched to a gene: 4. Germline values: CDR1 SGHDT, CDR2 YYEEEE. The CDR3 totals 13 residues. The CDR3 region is CASSLATGQGEYF. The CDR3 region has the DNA TGTGCCAGCAGCTTGGCTACGGGACAGGGGGAGTACTTC.

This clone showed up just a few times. The CDR3: CASSYRGESRGNTIYF. The CDR3 bases are TGTGCCAGCAGTTACCGTGGGGAGTCGAGAGGAAACACCATATATTTT. The chain has TRBV6-6 and TRBJ1-3; D gene ambiguous. Trimming shortened V by 2 bases and J by 4 bases, and 15 bases separated the two germline ends. The CDR3 sequence is 16 residues long. In germline, CDR1 is MNHNY, CDR2 SVGAGI (reference sequence).

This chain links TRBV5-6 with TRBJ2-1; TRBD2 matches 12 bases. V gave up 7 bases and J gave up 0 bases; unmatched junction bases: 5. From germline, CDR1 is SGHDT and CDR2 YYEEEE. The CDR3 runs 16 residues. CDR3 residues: CASLASGRGSYNEQFF. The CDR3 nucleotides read TGTGCCAGCCTGGCTAGCGGGAGGGGCTCCTACAATGAGCAGTTCTTC.